A selection of T cell receptor beta chains follows, all from one sample in a study of beta chain features in type 1 diabetes. TCRdb keeps only in-frame clones here, not all; method: immunoSEQ multiplex PCR. The sample carries about 250,000 clones, 12% to 15% recorded once. Sequenced material: naive CD4+ T cells from blood. These receptors came from a woman between 40 and 55 years old in good health. CDR3s include the opening cysteine and the closing phenylalanine or tryptophan. Fields, in order: D gene, J gene, V gene, clone size, CDR3 protein, CDR3 DNA. D genes are given only for firm matches. Rows give clone size only sometimes, using once, few, many, or a class for an expanded clone.

d_gene: .; j_gene: TRBJ2-2; v_gene: TRBV29-1; abundance: few; CDR3aa: CSVGRVRTGELFF; CDR3nt: TGCAGCGTTGGGCGGGTTAGGACCGGGGAGCTGTTTTTT
d_gene: .; j_gene: TRBJ2-3; v_gene: TRBV4-3; abundance: few; CDR3aa: CASSQDRGLRDTQYF; CDR3nt: TGCGCCAGCAGCCAAGATAGAGGACTACGGGATACGCAGTATTTT
d_gene: .; j_gene: TRBJ1-1; v_gene: TRBV29-1; abundance: .; CDR3aa: CSVEDRAVPGEAFF; CDR3nt: TGCAGCGTTGAAGATCGTGCGGTACCGGGGGAAGCTTTCTTT
d_gene: .; j_gene: TRBJ2-6; v_gene: TRBV29-1; abundance: few; CDR3aa: CSVEERQAGVSGANVLTF; CDR3nt: TGCAGCGTTGAAGAAAGACAGGCAGGGGTCTCTGGGGCCAACGTCCTGACTTTC
d_gene: TRBD1; j_gene: TRBJ2-5; v_gene: TRBV7-2; abundance: few; CDR3aa: CASSGRTGRGETQYF; CDR3nt: TGTGCCAGCAGCGGGAGGACAGGGCGGGGCGAGACCCAGTACTTC
d_gene: .; j_gene: TRBJ1-6; v_gene: TRBV18; abundance: .; CDR3aa: CASSPESSYNSPLHF; CDR3nt: TGTGCCAGCTCACCAGAGAGCTCCTATAATTCACCCCTCCACTTT
d_gene: TRBD1; j_gene: TRBJ1-1; v_gene: TRBV9; abundance: .; CDR3aa: CASSTTGANTEAFF; CDR3nt: TGTGCCAGCTCCACGACAGGGGCTAACACTGAAGCTTTCTTT
d_gene: TRBD1; j_gene: TRBJ2-5; v_gene: TRBV5-4; abundance: few; CDR3aa: CASSLTGGRETQYF; CDR3nt: TGTGCCAGCAGCCTGACAGGGGGAAGGGAGACCCAGTACTTC
d_gene: TRBD1; j_gene: TRBJ2-4; v_gene: TRBV7-2; abundance: few; CDR3aa: CASSHGGQGAKNIQYF; CDR3nt: TGTGCCAGCAGCCACGGGGGACAGGGGGCCAAAAACATTCAGTACTTC
d_gene: TRBD2; j_gene: TRBJ2-2; v_gene: TRBV4-3; abundance: .; CDR3aa: CASSQEGGGGSGELFF; CDR3nt: TGCGCCAGCAGCCAAGAAGGCGGGGGGGGTAGCGGGGAGCTGTTTTTT
d_gene: .; j_gene: TRBJ1-3; v_gene: TRBV9; abundance: .; CDR3aa: CASSVGATAGNTIYF; CDR3nt: TGTGCCAGCAGCGTTGGAGCGACAGCTGGAAACACCATATATTTT
d_gene: .; j_gene: TRBJ1-2; v_gene: TRBV7-2; abundance: .; CDR3aa: CASSLFGPNNNYGYTF; CDR3nt: TGTGCCAGCAGCTTATTTGGCCCCAATAATAACTATGGCTACACCTTC
d_gene: .; j_gene: TRBJ1-2; v_gene: TRBV7-8; abundance: few; CDR3aa: CASSLGAVGYGYTF; CDR3nt: TGTGCCAGCAGTTTGGGGGCAGTTGGCTATGGCTACACCTTC
d_gene: TRBD1; j_gene: TRBJ2-1; v_gene: TRBV7-8; abundance: few; CDR3aa: CASTKDRGAYNEQFF; CDR3nt: TGTGCCAGCACCAAAGACAGGGGTGCCTACAATGAGCAGTTCTTC
d_gene: .; j_gene: TRBJ1-1; v_gene: TRBV6-5; abundance: .; CDR3aa: CASSYFRSEAFF; CDR3nt: TGTGCCAGCAGTTACTTCCGTTCTGAAGCTTTCTTT
d_gene: TRBD2; j_gene: TRBJ2-5; v_gene: TRBV7-6; abundance: .; CDR3aa: CASSSGGAKTQYF; CDR3nt: TGTGCCAGCAGTAGCGGGGGGGCAAAGACCCAGTACTTC
d_gene: .; j_gene: TRBJ1-2; v_gene: TRBV29-1; abundance: few; CDR3aa: CSVGRAGLNYGYTF; CDR3nt: TGCAGCGTTGGGCGCGCAGGGCTTAACTATGGCTACACCTTC
d_gene: .; j_gene: TRBJ1-2; v_gene: TRBV7-2; abundance: few; CDR3aa: CASSNGGEGYTF; CDR3nt: TGTGCCAGCAGCAACGGGGGGGAGGGCTACACCTTC
d_gene: .; j_gene: TRBJ1-1; v_gene: TRBV6-4; abundance: few; CDR3aa: CASSERVSSTEAFF; CDR3nt: TGTGCCAGCAGTGAACGGGTCAGCTCCACTGAAGCTTTCTTT
d_gene: .; j_gene: TRBJ2-5; v_gene: TRBV6-5; abundance: .; CDR3aa: CASSYWGRSQETQYF; CDR3nt: TGTGCCAGCAGTTACTGGGGCAGGAGTCAAGAGACCCAGTACTTC
d_gene: TRBD2; j_gene: TRBJ2-5; v_gene: TRBV4-1; abundance: .; CDR3aa: CASSQSPGLAGRETQYF; CDR3nt: TGCGCCAGCAGCCAAAGCCCGGGACTAGCGGGGAGAGAGACCCAGTACTTC
d_gene: .; j_gene: TRBJ1-2; v_gene: TRBV6-1; abundance: .; CDR3aa: CASNRGTSEYTF; CDR3nt: TGTGCCAGCAATCGGGGGACCTCGGAGTACACCTTC
d_gene: TRBD1; j_gene: TRBJ1-3; v_gene: TRBV4-2; abundance: .; CDR3aa: CASSQVLRGVSGNTIYF; CDR3nt: TGTGCCAGCAGCCAGGTTCTCAGGGGGGTCTCTGGAAACACCATATATTTT
d_gene: TRBD1; j_gene: TRBJ1-2; v_gene: TRBV7-2; abundance: .; CDR3aa: CASAPTGANYGYTF; CDR3nt: TGTGCCAGCGCTCCGACAGGGGCAAACTATGGCTACACCTTC
d_gene: TRBD1; j_gene: TRBJ1-2; v_gene: TRBV5-1; abundance: .; CDR3aa: CASSLTGENYGYTF; CDR3nt: TGCGCCAGCAGCTTGACAGGGGAGAACTATGGCTACACCTTC
d_gene: TRBD2; j_gene: TRBJ2-3; v_gene: TRBV29-1; abundance: few; CDR3aa: CSVEALAGGRDTQYF; CDR3nt: TGCAGCGTTGAAGCTCTAGCGGGGGGCCGGGATACGCAGTATTTT
d_gene: .; j_gene: TRBJ1-1; v_gene: TRBV2; abundance: few; CDR3aa: CASLRRNTEAFF; CDR3nt: TGTGCCAGTTTGAGGAGGAACACTGAAGCTTTCTTT
d_gene: TRBD1; j_gene: TRBJ1-4; v_gene: TRBV7-9; abundance: .; CDR3aa: CASSLAPFKTGWGEKLFF; CDR3nt: TGTGCCAGCAGCTTAGCCCCCTTTAAGACAGGGTGGGGTGAAAAACTGTTTTTT
d_gene: .; j_gene: TRBJ1-1; v_gene: TRBV29-1; abundance: many; CDR3aa: CSVGGTEAFF; CDR3nt: TGCAGCGTGGGAGGGACTGAAGCTTTCTTT
d_gene: TRBD2; j_gene: TRBJ2-7; v_gene: TRBV6-5; abundance: few; CDR3aa: CASRSLGGSSYEQYF; CDR3nt: TGTGCCAGCAGGTCCTTGGGGGGGAGCTCCTACGAGCAGTACTTC
d_gene: TRBD1; j_gene: TRBJ2-1; v_gene: TRBV7-2; abundance: .; CDR3aa: CASTLNRGSSYNEQFF; CDR3nt: TGTGCCAGCACCCTAAACAGGGGGAGCTCCTACAATGAGCAGTTCTTC
d_gene: .; j_gene: TRBJ1-2; v_gene: TRBV29-1; abundance: few; CDR3aa: CSVNSFLGDFYGYTF; CDR3nt: TGCAGCGTTAACTCCTTTCTAGGGGACTTCTATGGCTACACCTTC